The T cell receptor beta chain described here comes from a study of cytomegalovirus exposure and HLA in healthy donors. Study-level results: According to an earlier analysis, most TCR beta V segments yielded productive rearrangements about 90% or about 30% of the time. Reports indicated that the classifier achieved high specificity and sensitivity in diagnosing cytomegalovirus status.

The primer mix had 60 Vbeta and 13 Jbeta primers. The repertoire was sequenced with immunoSEQ multiplex PCR; TCRdb's copy has only in-frame clones and lacks some. The top ten clones hold about 8% of a sample with about 79,000 clones, over 70% of them seen once. Germline V gene sequence: CDR1 SGHDN, CDR2 FVKESK. V lost 2 bases and J lost 2, with 10 bases in between. CDR3 size: 15 residues. Nominal health characterized the donors when sampled, though unrecorded immune exposures were likely. The table lists this clone with a count of one. The antigen is not known. V usage is TRBV14 and J usage is TRBJ1-3, with D possibly being TRBD1 (5 bases). The sequence derives from a man aged 60 to 75 in good health and CMV-seronegative. Sequencing was carried out using PBMCs. For the CDR3, the DNA is TGTGCCAGCAGCCAAACTCAGGGTACTGGAAACACCATATATTTT. It codes for CASSQTQGTGNTIYF.